This TCR beta chain originates from a study of T cell changes during pregnancy in multiple sclerosis (dated by TCRdb to between 2018 and 2021). With regard to the full study: Changes in the T cell repertoire over the course of pregnancy were examined in this study in women with multiple sclerosis.

V and J are truncated by 3 bases and 4 bases respectively, leaving an intervening sequence of 18 bases. Including the terminal cysteine and phenylalanine, the CDR3 comprises 16 residues. Only the CDR3 portion is preserved as DNA: 48 bases, with reading frame beginning at the first base. CDR1 and CDR2 are read off the germline V gene as MRHNA and SNTAGT. The protocol used for the library was the immunoSEQ multiplex PCR assay. The immuneACCESS repertoire file appears here via TCRdb, limited to in-frame rearrangements. These files lack a portion of the clones; in checked studies, under half of the deficit traces to unresolved V genes, and the cause of the others is not known. The sample contains some 41,000 clones, 90% of them found a single time. The ten largest clones take up 9% to 10% of the sample. Notes on this clone: Its antigen target is currently unknown. No much larger clonotype is one base removed from it; base qualities were not supplied.

Material: CD8+ T cells from peripheral blood mononuclear cells, obtained in the first trimester of pregnancy. The chain employs TRBV6-4 and TRBJ2-5; possibly the D gene is TRBD2, per 5 matching bases. The clonotype was recovered from a female donor with multiple sclerosis, enrolled in a pregnancy study. The CDR3 region has the sequence CASSESAGRGRETQYF. The bases are TGTGCCAGCAGTGAGAGTGCGGGCCGAGGGAGAGAGACCCAGTACTTC.